These T cell receptor beta chains were read from a single sample in a study of cytomegalovirus exposure and HLA in healthy donors. Sequenced by immunoSEQ multiplex PCR; TCRdb stores in-frame clones only, minus some. Of under 250,000 clones listed, about 90% are singletons. Specimen: PBMCs. The receptors derive from a man aged 18 to 35 in good health and CMV-seropositive. Each CDR3 is given with its conserved first and last residue. D genes are given only for firm matches. Some rows mark clone size as missing; the rest say once, few, many or name a class of expanded clone.

v_call	j_call	d_call	clone_size	cdr3_nt	cdr3_aa
TRBV10-3	TRBJ1-3	.	.	TGTGCCATCAGTGAGGGGCAGGGTGAAGGAAACACCATATATTTT	CAISEGQGEGNTIYF
TRBV14	TRBJ2-7	.	.	TGTGCCAGCAGCTCCGGGACCTTCTCCTACGAGCAGTACTTC	CASSSGTFSYEQYF
TRBV5-1	TRBJ2-1	.	.	TGCGCCAGCAGCTTGGCGTCGAACTCCTACAATGAGCAGTTCTTC	CASSLASNSYNEQFF
TRBV19	TRBJ1-2	TRBD1	.	TGTGCCAGTAGTATCGACAGGGGGCGGAACTATGGCTACACCTTC	CASSIDRGRNYGYTF
TRBV6-1	TRBJ2-7	TRBD2	.	TGTGCCAGCAGTACGCGGACTAGCGGGGCACAAGAGCAGTACTTC	CASSTRTSGAQEQYF
TRBV11-2	TRBJ1-1	.	.	TGTGCCAGCAGCTTAACTTGGAACACTGAAGCTTTCTTT	CASSLTWNTEAFF
TRBV15	TRBJ2-3	.	.	TGTGCCACCAGCAGAGTATACGGGAGCACAGATACGCAGTATTTT	CATSRVYGSTDTQYF
TRBV5-4	TRBJ2-7	.	.	TGTGCCAGCAGCTCGGGACTTGCAGACTACGAGCAGTACTTC	CASSSGLADYEQYF
TRBV6-1	TRBJ1-5	.	.	TGTGCCAGCAGTGATGGGACGGTGAGCAATCAGCCCCAGCATTTT	CASSDGTVSNQPQHF
TRBV25-1	TRBJ2-7	.	few	TGTGCCAGCAGAGGGACAAATCCCACCTACGAGCAGTACTTC	CASRGTNPTYEQYF
TRBV13	TRBJ2-1	.	.	TGTGCCAGCAGCTTAGTGGCCACAAAGCAGTTCTTC	CASSLVATKQFF
TRBV9	TRBJ1-1	.	.	TGTGCCAGCAGTCCAGGGGATAGAGAGATATTGAACACTGAAGCTTTCTTT	CASSPGDREILNTEAFF
TRBV5-3	TRBJ2-7	.	.	TGTGCCAGAAGCGTTACTCGCAGCGAGCAGTACTTC	CARSVTRSEQYF
TRBV27	TRBJ2-7	.	few	TGTGCCAGCGGCTACATGGAGCAGTACTTC	CASGYMEQYF
TRBV30	TRBJ1-1	TRBD1	.	TGTGCCTGGGTTCGGGACAGGGAGAACACTGAAGCTTTCTTT	CAWVRDRENTEAFF
TRBV10-3	TRBJ2-7	.	.	TGTGCCATCACCCGGGACGGCTCCTACGAGCAGTACTTC	CAITRDGSYEQYF
TRBV7-9	TRBJ2-1	.	many	TGTGCCAGCAGCTTTTCTGCCGATGAGCAGTTCTTC	CASSFSADEQFF
TRBV6-1	TRBJ2-7	.	.	TGTGCCAGCAGTGAATTTGCGGGCGGGCAGACGGTCGAGCAGTACTTC	CASSEFAGGQTVEQYF
TRBV6-1	TRBJ2-3	.	few	TGTACCAGCTCCCCGGACCGCACAGATACGCAGTATTTT	CTSSPDRTDTQYF
TRBV30	TRBJ2-7	.	.	TGTGCCTGGAGTGTTTGGGGGAGTCGGCTCGAGCAGTACTTC	CAWSVWGSRLEQYF
TRBV13	TRBJ2-1	.	.	TGTGCCAGCGACGGACCCTCGACCAATGAGCAGTTCTTC	CASDGPSTNEQFF
TRBV10-3	TRBJ1-1	.	.	TGTGCCATCGCGACCGGCTCTAGGGCTGAAGCTTTCTTT	CAIATGSRAEAFF
TRBV27	TRBJ2-7	.	.	TGTGCCAGCAGTCAAGGTAACTCCTACGAGCAGTACTTC	CASSQGNSYEQYF
TRBV28	TRBJ2-2	.	few	TGTGCCAGCAGTTTCCCTGGCACCGGGGAGCTGTTTTTT	CASSFPGTGELFF
TRBV4-1	TRBJ1-1	.	few	TGCGCCAGCAGCGTAACAGCGAACACTGAAGCTTTCTTT	CASSVTANTEAFF
TRBV27	TRBJ1-5	TRBD1	.	TGTGCCAGCAGTTTGTACAGGGGAGAGCAGCCCCAGCATTTT	CASSLYRGEQPQHF
TRBV5-1	TRBJ2-7	.	.	TGCGCCAGCAGCCCCCAAGACAACTCCTACGAGCAGTACTTC	CASSPQDNSYEQYF
TRBV25-1	TRBJ1-2	.	.	TGTGCCAGCAGTGTGAATAACTATGGCTACACCTTC	CASSVNNYGYTF
TRBV6-1	TRBJ1-1	.	.	TGTGCCAGCAGTGTCACAGACACTGAAGCTTCCTTT	CASSVTDTEASF
TRBV4-1	TRBJ1-2	.	.	TGCGCCAGCAGCCAAGTGGGTAGCACACCTAACTATGGCTACACCTTC	CASSQVGSTPNYGYTF
TRBV10-3	TRBJ1-2	.	.	TGTGCCATCAGTGAGTCAGTCGCCGTACCAAAGGAGGGGGGCTATGGCTACACCTTC	CAISESVAVPKEGGYGYTF
TRBV13	TRBJ1-5	.	.	TGTGCCAGCAGCTTAGGTACAGGCAATCAGCCCCAGCATTTT	CASSLGTGNQPQHF
TRBV19	TRBJ2-1	TRBD1	.	TGTGCCAGTAGAGGGACAGGGGGCAATGACCGATGGCAGTTCTTC	CASRGTGGNDRWQFF
TRBV28	TRBJ2-3	TRBD2	.	TGTGCCAGCAGTTTAGGGTTACTAGCGGGAGGGACAGATACGCAGTATTTT	CASSLGLLAGGTDTQYF
TRBV18	TRBJ1-2	.	.	TGTGCCAGCTCACCACCGGCCAGGGGCGATGGCTACACCTTC	CASSPPARGDGYTF
TRBV7-2	TRBJ1-1	.	.	TGTGCCAGCAGCCCTCGGAGGAACACTGAAGCTTTCTTT	CASSPRRNTEAFF
TRBV4-3	TRBJ1-2	.	.	TGCGCCAGCAGCCAAGATTGGGGAAATGGTCAGGGCTACACCTTC	CASSQDWGNGQGYTF
TRBV7-2	TRBJ1-2	.	.	TGTGCCAGCAGCTTAGTCGGCGGGGAATCTAACTATGGCTACACCTTC	CASSLVGGESNYGYTF
TRBV7-9	TRBJ2-7	.	.	TGTGCCAGCAGCTTAGAGTCGGGTGGAGGAGCCTACGAGCAGTACTTC	CASSLESGGGAYEQYF
TRBV7-8	TRBJ1-2	.	.	TGTGCCAGCAGCTTATGGTGGGGGGTCCAAGACAACCTCTATGGCTACACCTTC	CASSLWWGVQDNLYGYTF
TRBV10-3	TRBJ1-1	.	.	TGTGCCATCAGTGAGTCGCGGGTCTCAAACACTGAAGCTTTCTTT	CAISESRVSNTEAFF
TRBV5-6	TRBJ1-2	TRBD1	once	TGTGCCAGCTCCCCACGCAGGGGGAATGGCTACACCTTC	CASSPRRGNGYTF
TRBV14	TRBJ2-1	.	.	TGTGCCAGCAGCCAAGATGCCCACAATAGCGGCGATGAGCAGTTCTTC	CASSQDAHNSGDEQFF
TRBV27	TRBJ2-7	.	.	TGTGCCAGCAGTTTATTGGGACCGAAGTCGGGCGAGCAGTACTTC	CASSLLGPKSGEQYF
TRBV27	TRBJ2-5	TRBD1	.	TGTGCCAGCACCGCGACAGGGGCAGGCGAGACCCAGTACTTC	CASTATGAGETQYF
TRBV27	TRBJ2-3	TRBD2	.	TGTGCCAGCAGTCTCCAGACTAGCGGGAGCACAGATACGCAGTATTTT	CASSLQTSGSTDTQYF
TRBV28	TRBJ2-4	.	.	TGTGCCAGCAGTTTAACGGCTTCAGCCAAAAACATTCAGTACTTC	CASSLTASAKNIQYF
TRBV9	TRBJ2-3	.	.	TGTGCCAGCAGCGTAGCCGGGAGAGGGACAGATACGCAGTATTTT	CASSVAGRGTDTQYF
TRBV6-5	TRBJ2-1	TRBD1	.	TGTGCCAGCAGTTACTCCGGGACAGGGTCCTACAATGAGCAGTTCTTC	CASSYSGTGSYNEQFF
TRBV27	TRBJ2-5	TRBD2	.	TGTGCCAGCAGTTTAGAAGCGGGGGCGTCCCAGTACTTC	CASSLEAGASQYF
TRBV7-8	TRBJ2-2	.	once	TGTGCCAGCAGCCCCTTAGGGTCATCCGGGGAGCTGTTTTTT	CASSPLGSSGELFF
TRBV7-9	TRBJ2-7	.	few	TGTGCCAGCAGCGGAACTAGGGCCCTAGGAAACGAGCAGTACTTC	CASSGTRALGNEQYF
TRBV5-4	TRBJ2-2	.	.	TGTGCCAGCAGCCGGCTAGGGGCCGGGGAGCTGTTTTTT	CASSRLGAGELFF